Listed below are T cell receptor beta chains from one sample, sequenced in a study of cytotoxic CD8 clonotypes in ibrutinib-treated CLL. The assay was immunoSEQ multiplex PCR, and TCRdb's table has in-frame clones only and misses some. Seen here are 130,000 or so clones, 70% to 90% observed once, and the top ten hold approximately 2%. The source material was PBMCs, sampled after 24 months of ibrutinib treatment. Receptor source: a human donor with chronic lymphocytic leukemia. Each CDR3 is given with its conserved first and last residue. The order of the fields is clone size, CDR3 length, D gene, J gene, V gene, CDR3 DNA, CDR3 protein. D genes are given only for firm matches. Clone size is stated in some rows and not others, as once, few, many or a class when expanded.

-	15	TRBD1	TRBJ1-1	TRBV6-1	TGTGCCAGCAGTCGACAGGGCGGAATGAACACTGAAGCTTTCTTT	CASSRQGGMNTEAFF
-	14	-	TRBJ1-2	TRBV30	TGTGCCTGGAGGGGGTTTGGGAGGCGCTATGGCTACACCTTC	CAWRGFGRRYGYTF
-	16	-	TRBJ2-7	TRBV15	TGTGCCACCAGCAGAGCGTCGGCAGGAGGGGGATACGAGCAGTACTTC	CATSRASAGGGYEQYF
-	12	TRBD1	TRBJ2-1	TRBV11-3	TGTGCCAGCAGCCTGACAGGGGGGGAGCAGTTCTTC	CASSLTGGEQFF
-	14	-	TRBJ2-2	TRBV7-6	TGTGCCAGCAGCTTAGAGGCGGCGACCGGGGAGCTGTTTTTT	CASSLEAATGELFF
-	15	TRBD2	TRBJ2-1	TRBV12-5	TGTGCTAGTGCCGCACTAGCGGGGGGAAACAATGAGCAGTTCTTC	CASAALAGGNNEQFF
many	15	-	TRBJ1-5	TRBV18	TGTGCCAGCTCACCACCAGGGACGAGCAATCAGCCCCAGCATTTT	CASSPPGTSNQPQHF
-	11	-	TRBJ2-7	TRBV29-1	TGCAGCGTTGACAGGGGGGGGAAGCAGTACTTC	CSVDRGGKQYF
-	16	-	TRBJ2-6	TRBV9	TGTGCCAGCAGCGTGTGGACCTTCTCTGGGGCCAACGTCCTGACTTTC	CASSVWTFSGANVLTF
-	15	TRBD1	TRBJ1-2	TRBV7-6	TGTGCCAGCAGCGCAAAACAGGGGGCAGGGAGTGGCTACACCTTC	CASSAKQGAGSGYTF
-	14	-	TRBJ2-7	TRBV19	TGTGCCAGTAGTGTCGCGGGGATACACTACGAGCAGTACTTC	CASSVAGIHYEQYF
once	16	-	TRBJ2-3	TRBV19	TGTGCCAGTACCTCGAGTGGGGGGAGAGGCACAGATACGCAGTATTTT	CASTSSGGRGTDTQYF
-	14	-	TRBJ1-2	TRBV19	TGTGCCAGTAGTATAATGGCAGGGTCGGCTGGCTACACCTTC	CASSIMAGSAGYTF
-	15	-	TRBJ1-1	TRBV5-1	TGCGCCAGCAGCTTGGACCAAACGGGGAACACTGAAGCTTTCTTT	CASSLDQTGNTEAFF
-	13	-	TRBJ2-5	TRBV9	TGTGCCAGCAGCGGAGGAAGTAAAGAGACCCAGTACTTC	CASSGGSKETQYF
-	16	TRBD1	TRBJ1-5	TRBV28	TGTGCCAGCATCTCCGGAGAGACAGGGAACAATCAGCCCCAGCATTTT	CASISGETGNNQPQHF
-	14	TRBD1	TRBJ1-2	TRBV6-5	TGTGCCAGCGGGAACAGGGGCGGCGTTTATGGCTACACCTTC	CASGNRGGVYGYTF
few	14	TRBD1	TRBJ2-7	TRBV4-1	TGCGCCAGCAGCCAAGGGACAGGGCCCTACGAGCAGTACTTC	CASSQGTGPYEQYF
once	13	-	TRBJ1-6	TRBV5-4	TGTGCCAGCAGCCCGGATCGGAATTCACCCCTCCACTTT	CASSPDRNSPLHF
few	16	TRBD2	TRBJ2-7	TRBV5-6	TGTGCCAGCAGCTCTATCACTCCGACTAGCGACGACGAGCAGTACTTC	CASSSITPTSDDEQYF
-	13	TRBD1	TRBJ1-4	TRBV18	TGTGCCAGCTCAACCCGGGACAGTGAAAAACTGTTTTTT	CASSTRDSEKLFF
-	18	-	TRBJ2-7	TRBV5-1	TGCGCCAGCAGCTTGGCCGAAGGGTGGGCAGAGAGGGACTACGAGCAGTACTTC	CASSLAEGWAERDYEQYF
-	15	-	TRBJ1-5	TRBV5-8	TGTGCCAGCAGCTTGGGGGAGAGTAGCAATCAGCCCCAGCATTTT	CASSLGESSNQPQHF
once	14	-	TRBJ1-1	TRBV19	TGTGCCAGTATTCTTCAACAGGGAGGAACTGAAGCTTTCTTT	CASILQQGGTEAFF
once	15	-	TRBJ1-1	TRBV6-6	TGTGCCAGCAGTTACTCGACTATGGGGAACACTGAAGCTTTCTTT	CASSYSTMGNTEAFF
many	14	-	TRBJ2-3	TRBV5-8	TGTGCCAGCAGCCTCCAGGACCGCACAGATACGCAGTATTTT	CASSLQDRTDTQYF
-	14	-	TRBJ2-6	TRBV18	TGTGCCAGCTCACCACTCCCAGGGGCCAACGTCCTGACTTTC	CASSPLPGANVLTF
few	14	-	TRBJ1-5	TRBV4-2	TGTGCCAGCAGCCAAGAGGTTAGCAATCAGCCCCAGCATTTT	CASSQEVSNQPQHF
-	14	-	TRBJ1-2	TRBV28	TGTGCCAGCAGCCCCCCCGTCCCCGACTATGGCTACACCTTC	CASSPPVPDYGYTF
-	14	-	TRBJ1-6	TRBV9	TGTGCCAGCAGCGTAGATCGGGGGCTTTCACCCCTCCACTTT	CASSVDRGLSPLHF
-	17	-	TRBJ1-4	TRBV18	TGTGCCAGCTCACCCCTCCCCCCTGGCGGATTTAATGAAAAACTGTTTTTT	CASSPLPPGGFNEKLFF
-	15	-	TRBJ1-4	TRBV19	TGTGCCAGTAGTAGGCGGGGAGCAACTAATGAAAAACTGTTTTTT	CASSRRGATNEKLFF
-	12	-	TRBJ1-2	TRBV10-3	TGTGCCATCAGGGCGGAAAACTATGGCTACACCTTC	CAIRAENYGYTF
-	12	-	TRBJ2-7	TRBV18	TGTGCCAGCTCACCTCGGGAGTACGAGCAGTACTTC	CASSPREYEQYF
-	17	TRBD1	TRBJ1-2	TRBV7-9	TGTGCCAGCAGCCAGGGACAGGGGGGGTATCTAACCTATGGCTACACCTTC	CASSQGQGGYLTYGYTF
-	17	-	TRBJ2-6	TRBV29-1	TGCAGCGTTGCGGAGGACAGAACCTACTCTGGGGCCAACGTCCTGACTTTC	CSVAEDRTYSGANVLTF
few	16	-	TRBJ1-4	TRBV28	TGTGCCAGCAGCATACCCAGGTCGACCATTAATGAAAAACTGTTTTTT	CASSIPRSTINEKLFF
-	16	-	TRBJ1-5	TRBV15	TGTGCCACCAGCAGAGAGGGGGGGCGCGGCAATCAGCCCCAGCATTTT	CATSREGGRGNQPQHF
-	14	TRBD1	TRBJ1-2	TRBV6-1	TGTGCCAGCAGCCGGGACAGGGCTTCCTATGGCTACACCTTC	CASSRDRASYGYTF
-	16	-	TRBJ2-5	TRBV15	TGTGCCACCAGCAGAGCCTCGGGGGCCCCATGGGAGACCCAGTACTTC	CATSRASGAPWETQYF
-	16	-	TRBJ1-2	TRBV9	TGTGCCAGCAGCGCTAGCGGCGGGGTCGAGCGATATGGCTACACCTTC	CASSASGGVERYGYTF
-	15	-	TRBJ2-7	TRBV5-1	TGCGCCAGCAGCTTACAACCCAGCTCCCCCTACGAGCAGTACTTC	CASSLQPSSPYEQYF
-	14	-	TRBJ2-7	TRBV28	TGTGCCAGCAAACAAACAGGGACCTCCTACGAGCAGTACTTC	CASKQTGTSYEQYF
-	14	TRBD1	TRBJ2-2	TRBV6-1	TGTGCCAGTACCGGGACAGTACAAACCGGGGAGCTGTTTTTT	CASTGTVQTGELFF
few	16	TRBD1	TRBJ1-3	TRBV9	TGTGCCAGCAGCGCTGGGACAGGGAGCTCTGGAAACACCATATATTTT	CASSAGTGSSGNTIYF
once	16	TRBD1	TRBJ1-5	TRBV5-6	TGTGCCAGCAGCCGCGGGACAGGGGCTCCAGGCCAGCCCCAGCATTTT	CASSRGTGAPGQPQHF